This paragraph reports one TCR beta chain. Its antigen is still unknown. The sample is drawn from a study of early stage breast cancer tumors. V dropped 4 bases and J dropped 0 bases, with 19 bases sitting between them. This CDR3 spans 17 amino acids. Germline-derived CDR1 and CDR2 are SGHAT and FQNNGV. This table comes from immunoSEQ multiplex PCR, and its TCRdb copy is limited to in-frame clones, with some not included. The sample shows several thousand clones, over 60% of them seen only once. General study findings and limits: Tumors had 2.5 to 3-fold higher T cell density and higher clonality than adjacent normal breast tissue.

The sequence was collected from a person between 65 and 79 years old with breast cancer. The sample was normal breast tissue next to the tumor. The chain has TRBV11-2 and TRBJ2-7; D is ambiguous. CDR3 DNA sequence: TGTGCCAGCAGCTCCCGGCGGCGGTACCGGAGCTCCTACGAGCAGTACTTC. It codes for CASSSRRRYRSSYEQYF.